The clone carrying this T cell receptor beta chain occurred many times. Its antigen remains unidentified. The sample originates from a study of T cells after yellow fever vaccination. Trimming at V came to 3 bases and at J to 1 base, leaving 3 bases not matched to a gene. Germline V gene lookup returns CDR1 DFQATT and CDR2 SNEGSKA (reference sequence). This CDR3 has 14 residues. Findings of the study overall: Weaker, the secondary response peaked sooner, at day 5 versus 15.

TCRdb re-called the 5' RACE reads through MiXCR, storing one row per CDR3 protein. The sample shows 140,000 to 150,000 distinct CDR3 sequences, approximately 6.6% of them seen only once. The source was CD4+ T cells sorted from PBMCs, collected 10 days after the yellow fever booster vaccination. This sequence joins TRBV20-1 and TRBJ2-3, with TRBD2 matching over 8 bases. This TCR was recovered from a young man who received the YFV17D yellow fever vaccine. DNA of the CDR3: TGCAGTGCTAGCGGACTAGCAGGCACAGATACGCAGTATTTT. Translated, it gives CSASGLAGTDTQYF.